The 28 T cell receptor beta chains below all came from one sample that was sequenced in a study of cytomegalovirus exposure and HLA in healthy donors (dated by TCRdb to about 2017). Library preparation employed the immunoSEQ multiplex PCR assay. A mixture of 60 forward primers for TCR Vbeta segments and 13 reverse primers for TCR Jbeta segments was used in the multiplex PCR. Entries here come from immuneACCESS through TCRdb and include only in-frame sequences with V and J called. Some clones fail to appear in such tables; in the studies checked, an unresolved V gene covers under half of the shortfall, and the cause of the remainder is unknown. This sample's listing comprises 70,000 or so clones. The ten largest clonotypes hold 4% to 5.5% of the sample. Sequenced sample: PBMCs. These receptors all come from a middle-aged man in good health and CMV-seronegative.

The rearrangement uses TRBV25-1 and TRBJ2-5; D may be TRBD1 (6 bases). Germline assignment: CDR1 MGHDK and CDR2 SYGVNS. Trimming stripped 3 bases from V and 4 bases from J, with 15 bases between. The CDR3 is made up of 15 amino acids. The DNA of the CDR3 is TGTGCCAGCAGTGATCCGTACCCAGGGGCAGAGACCCAGTACTTC. Residues: CASSDPYPGAETQYF.

CDR3 residues: CASSPSTAGWGYGYTF. In DNA form, the CDR3 reads TGTGCCAGCAGCCCTTCGACAGCGGGATGGGGCTATGGCTACACCTTC. The chain employs TRBV7-9 and TRBJ1-2; maybe TRBD1 (5 bases). Trimming pared 5 bases from V and 4 bases from J, leaving 20 bases between. The CDR3 length is 16 residues. Looked up from germline, CDR1 is SEHNR and CDR2 is FQNEAQ (reference sequence).

Comments on this clone: The junction does not match germline at one end; this may be a read error. Other nucleotide sequences in the sample specify the same CDR3. The J gene is TRBJ1-5, the V gene TRBV6-5; TRBD1 aligns across 7 bases. From germline, CDR1 is MNHEY and CDR2 SVGAGI. The CDR3 consists of 13 residues. CDR3 protein: CASSYDRDQPQHF. CDR3 nucleotide sequence: TGCGCCAGCAGTTATGACAGGGATCAGCCCCAGCATTTT.

For the CDR3, the DNA is TGTGCCAGCAGTGGATTAGTGTTTTTT. Translation: CASSGLVFF. The V gene is TRBV6-4, the J gene TRBJ1-4; D is undetermined. V was trimmed by 4 bases and J by 15 bases, leaving 6 bases between them. The length of the CDR3 is 9 residues. Germline CDR1 reads MRHNA; CDR2 reads SNTAGT.

The chain couples TRBV29-1 to TRBJ2-7; 10 bases are a match to TRBD1. The germline CDR1 and CDR2 sequences are SQVTM and ANQGSEA. V lost 4 bases and J lost 0; bases outside the gene matches: 0. The CDR3 is made up of 13 amino acids. CDR3 region: CSVGTGGSYEQYF. The CDR3 DNA sequence: TGCAGCGTTGGGACAGGGGGCTCCTACGAGCAGTACTTC.

This CDR3 reads CASSGRRQVVGGELFF. In nucleotides, the CDR3 is TGTGCCAGCAGTGGGCGGAGACAGGTGGTCGGCGGGGAGCTGTTTTTT. The V call is TRBV28, the J call TRBJ2-2, with D possibly being TRBD1 (6 bases). Germline values: CDR1 MDHEN, CDR2 SYDVKM. The CDR3 sequence is 16 residues long. The ends were cut back, 5 bases at V and 7 bases at J, with 20 bases in the middle.

This chain joins TRBV7-9 and TRBJ2-3, with 8 bases matching TRBD1. Germline trimming cut 2 bases from V and 2 bases from J; bases unmatched to any gene: 6. The CDR3 extends over 16 amino acids. The germline gives CDR1 SEHNR, CDR2 FQNEAQ (reference sequence). DNA of the CDR3: TGTGCCAGCAGCTTAATTTCCAGGGGGCTCACAGATACGCAGTATTTT. This translates into CASSLISRGLTDTQYF.

J is TRBJ1-6 and V is TRBV27, with no clear D. CDR1 is MNHEY, CDR2 SMNVEV, per germline (reference sequence). The CDR3 covers 15 residues. The germline V and J ends were trimmed by 2 bases and 7 bases, with 12 bases remaining between them. The CDR3 DNA is TGTGCCAGCAGTTTACAAGGAGGAGAAAATTCACCCCTCCACTTT. Protein: CASSLQGGENSPLHF.

The chain joins TRBV7-2 to TRBJ2-7, with 9 nucleotides matching TRBD1. V lost 5 bases, J lost 4 bases, and 3 bases stayed unmatched. This CDR3 spans 13 amino acids. Germline CDR1 reads SGHTA; CDR2 reads FQGNSA. CDR3 protein: CASSGQGIYEQYF. CDR3 sequence (DNA): TGTGCCAGCAGCGGACAGGGGATTTACGAGCAGTACTTC.

The rearrangement joins TRBV13 to TRBJ1-2; D may be TRBD1 (6 bases). The CDR3 runs 15 residues. Trimming took 5 bases from V and 3 from J, leaving 16 bases between them. CDR1 is PRHDT, CDR2 FYEKMQ, per germline (reference sequence). The CDR3 region has the DNA TGTGCCAGCAGCGAGCCCACCGGGACACACTATGGCTACACCTTC. Protein product: CASSEPTGTHYGYTF.

The chain is built from TRBV30 and TRBJ2-7; D unresolved. Germline loops: CDR1 GTSNPN, CDR2 SVGIG (reference sequence). V lost 0 bases and J 4 bases, leaving 10 bases between the germline ends. There are 13 residues in the CDR3. CDR3 nucleotides: TGTGCCTGGAGTGTTGGCCGCAAATACGAGCAGTACTTC. Translating it yields CAWSVGRKYEQYF.

This chain uses TRBV6-5 with TRBJ1-2, with 7 bases that match TRBD1. Germline-derived CDR1 and CDR2 are MNHEY and SVGAGI. The length of the CDR3 is 13 residues. V lost 5 bases, J lost 4 bases, and 4 bases stayed unmatched. This chain's CDR3 is CASSQRQGYGYTF. The CDR3 bases are TGTGCCAGCAGTCAAAGACAGGGCTATGGCTACACCTTC.

The rearrangement joins TRBV9 to TRBJ2-7; D gene uncertain. The V gene lost 0 bases and the J gene lost 4 bases, with 14 bases spanning the gap. CDR1 SGDLS and CDR2 YYNGEE come from the germline V gene. The CDR3 covers 15 residues. CDR3 in amino acids: CASSVEATYPYEQYF. CDR3 coding DNA: TGTGCCAGCAGCGTAGAAGCAACTTACCCTTACGAGCAGTACTTC.

The CDR3 DNA sequence: TGTGCCAGCAGCCCCCCCGGAGCGGGAGGACCTCCCTACGAGCAGTACTTC. Translated: CASSPPGAGGPPYEQYF. The chain is built from TRBV5-5 and TRBJ2-7, with 9 bases fitting TRBD2. Germline trimming cut 4 bases from V and 2 bases from J; bases unmatched to any gene: 13. Germline V CDR1 and CDR2: SGHKS, YYEKEE (reference sequence). This CDR3 has 17 residues.

The CDR3 here is CASSGGLRETQYF. The CDR3 nucleotides are TGTGCCAGCAGCGGGGGACTACGGGAGACCCAGTACTTC. The chain uses TRBV5-4 and TRBJ2-5, with 7 bases that match TRBD2. The CDR3 is made up of 13 amino acids. The trim removed 4 bases at V and 5 bases at J, leaving 5 bases unmatched. Germline V gene lookup returns CDR1 SGHNT and CDR2 YYREEE (reference sequence).

V and J are TRBV5-1 and TRBJ2-1; 9 bases are a match to TRBD2. Germline V gives CDR1 SGHRS, CDR2 YFSETQ. The CDR3 loop spans 15 amino acids. V trimming: 4 bases; J trimming: 5 bases; junction bases outside the gene matches: 7. The CDR3 nucleotides are TGCGCCAGCAGCCCGACTAGCGGTACTGACAATGAGCAGTTCTTC. Translating gives CASSPTSGTDNEQFF.

The genes are TRBV4-3 and TRBJ2-3; 11 bases agree with TRBD2. Germline V gene lookup returns CDR1 LGHNA and CDR2 YSLEER. V shed 3 bases and J 4 bases; nucleotides not matched to a gene: 6. This CDR3 is built from 16 residues. The CDR3 nucleotides read TGCGCCAGCAGCCATATAGCGGGAGGGCCCCCAGATACGCAGTATTTT. This sequence encodes CASSHIAGGPPDTQYF.

Comment on this clone: The junction does not match germline at one end; this may be a read error. The genes are TRBV7-2 and TRBJ1-2; maybe TRBD1 (5 bases). CDR1 SGHTA and CDR2 FQGNSA come from the germline V gene. The CDR3 contains 16 residues. In DNA, the CDR3 is TGTGCCAGCAGCTTAGTTCCGCAGGGTGGGGTCTATGGCCACACCTTC. Translation: CASSLVPQGGVYGHTF. Together with reference TRBV7-2 and TRBJ1-2, the CDR3 gives the full variable domain: GAGVSQSPSNKVTEKGKDVELRCDPISGHTALYWYRQSLGQGLEFLIYFQGNSAPDKSGLPSDRFSAERTGGSVSTLTIQRTQQEDSAVYLCASSLVPQGGVYGHTFGSGTRLTVV.

The rearrangement joins TRBV5-4 to TRBJ1-2; 8 nucleotides agree with TRBD1. The V gene's germline CDR1 is SGHNT and CDR2 YYREEE (reference sequence). The V gene end was trimmed by 5 bases and the J gene end by 5 bases; junction bases not matched to a gene: 8. The CDR3 runs to 14 residues. The CDR3 spells CASRLPGQDYGYTF. DNA for the CDR3: TGTGCCAGCAGGCTCCCGGGACAGGATTATGGCTACACCTTC.

The V gene is TRBV6-5, the J gene TRBJ1-1, with 7 bases fitting TRBD1. The CDR3 runs 15 residues. V was clipped by 4 bases and J by 0 bases; unmatched bases: 5. Germline CDR1 and CDR2: MNHEY and SVGAGI. Written as DNA, the CDR3 is TGTGCCAGCAGTTTAGGGACAGTAATGAACACTGAAGCTTTCTTT. It is translated as CASSLGTVMNTEAFF.

The rearrangement joins TRBV18 to TRBJ2-7, with a tentative D call TRBD1 (6 bases). The CDR3 consists of 15 residues. Germline V gene lookup returns CDR1 KGHSH and CDR2 LQKENI. V was pared by 5 bases and J by 0 bases, with 14 bases between. The CDR3 region is CASSAYRESSYEQYF. The CDR3 bases are TGTGCCAGCTCAGCCTACAGGGAGAGCTCCTACGAGCAGTACTTC.

The chain recombines TRBV10-3 with TRBJ2-3; 13 positions match TRBD2. CDR3 length: 16 residues. CDR1 is ENHRY and CDR2 is SYGVKD in the germline V gene. V was pared by 5 bases and J by 2 bases, with 4 bases of the junction left unmatched. CDR3 coding DNA: TGTGCCATCAGTCAAGGGACTAGCGGGGACACAGATACGCAGTATTTT. It is translated as CAISQGTSGDTDTQYF.

This chain links TRBV6-5 with TRBJ2-1, with 13 bases that match TRBD2. CDR3 size: 15 residues. V lost 6 bases, J lost 2 bases, and 1 base stayed unmatched. Germline V gene sequence: CDR1 MNHEY, CDR2 SVGAGI. Here the CDR3 DNA reads TGTGCCAGCAGGGGACTAGCGGGACCCTACAATGAGCAGTTCTTC. Encoded protein: CASRGLAGPYNEQFF.

The V gene is TRBV7-9, the J gene TRBJ2-5; 12 bases are shared with TRBD2. The V segment lost 5 bases and the J segment 2 bases; nucleotides outside the gene matches: 12. The V gene's germline CDR1 is SEHNR and CDR2 FQNEAQ (reference sequence). This CDR3 is 18 amino acids long. The CDR3 nucleotides read TGTGCCAGCAGCCCCTCGGGGCTAGCGGGAGGGAAACAAGAGACCCAGTACTTC. Protein: CASSPSGLAGGKQETQYF.

The chain recombines TRBV5-6 with TRBJ1-1, with D possibly being TRBD1 (5 bases). Trimming removed 0 bases at V and 4 bases at J, with 7 bases between. CDR3 length: 13 amino acids. Looked up from germline, CDR1 is SGHDT and CDR2 is YYEEEE. The CDR3, as DNA: TGTGCCAGCAGCTTGGGGGGGGGCACTGAAGCTTTCTTT. Translation: CASSLGGGTEAFF. Drawing the rest from reference TRBV5-6 and TRBJ1-1, the complete variable domain is DAGVTQSPTHLIKTRGQQVTLRCSPKSGHDTVSWYQQALGQGPQFIFQYYEEEERQRGNFPDRFSGHQFPNYSSELNVNALLLGDSALYLCASSLGGGTEAFFGQGTRLTVV.

This chain links TRBV6-1 with TRBJ2-7; 7 bases are a match to TRBD2. The CDR3 sequence is 15 residues long. Trimming at V came to 2 bases and at J to 6 bases, leaving 10 bases not matched to a gene. CDR1 is MNHNS and CDR2 is SASEGT in the germline V gene. The CDR3 protein is CASSESYGREGEQYF. The CDR3 DNA reads as TGTGCCAGCAGTGAAAGTTATGGCAGGGAGGGCGAGCAGTACTTC.

This chain connects TRBV6-1 to TRBJ2-7, with 7 bases fitting TRBD1. Germline V gene data show CDR1 as MNHNS and CDR2 as SASEGT. V gave up 4 bases and J gave up 6 bases; unmatched junction bases: 9. The CDR3 sequence is 14 residues long. The CDR3 loop is CASSAQGQMGEQYF. The CDR3 bases are TGTGCCAGCAGTGCCCAGGGACAGATGGGCGAGCAGTACTTC.

The V call is TRBV7-8, the J call TRBJ2-5, with 7 bases lining up with TRBD2. Germline CDR1 reads SGHVS; CDR2 reads FQNEAQ. V gave up 5 bases and J gave up 1 base; unmatched junction bases: 10. This CDR3 comprises 16 residues. DNA of the CDR3: TGTGCCAGCAGCAACCCGGGACTACCTCTCCAAGAGACCCAGTACTTC. Its translation is CASSNPGLPLQETQYF.